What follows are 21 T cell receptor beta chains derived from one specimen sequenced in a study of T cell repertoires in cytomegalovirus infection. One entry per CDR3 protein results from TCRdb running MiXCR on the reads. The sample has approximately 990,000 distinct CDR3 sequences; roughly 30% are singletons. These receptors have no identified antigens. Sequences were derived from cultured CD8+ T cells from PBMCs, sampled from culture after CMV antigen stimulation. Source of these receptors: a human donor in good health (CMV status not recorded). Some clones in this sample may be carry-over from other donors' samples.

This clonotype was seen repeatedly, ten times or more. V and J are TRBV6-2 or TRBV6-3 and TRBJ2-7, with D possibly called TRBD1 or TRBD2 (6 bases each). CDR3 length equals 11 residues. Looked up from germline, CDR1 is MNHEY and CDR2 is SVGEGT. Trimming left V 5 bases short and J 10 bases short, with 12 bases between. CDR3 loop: CASSTAGQQYV. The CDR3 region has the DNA TGTGCCAGCAGTACTGCGGGACAACAGTACGTC.

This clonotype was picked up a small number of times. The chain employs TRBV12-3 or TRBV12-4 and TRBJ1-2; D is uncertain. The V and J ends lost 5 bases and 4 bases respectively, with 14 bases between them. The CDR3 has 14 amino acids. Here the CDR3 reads CASSTGEVGYGYTF. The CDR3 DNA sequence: TGTGCCAGCAGTACCGGAGAGGTCGGCTATGGCTACACCTTC.

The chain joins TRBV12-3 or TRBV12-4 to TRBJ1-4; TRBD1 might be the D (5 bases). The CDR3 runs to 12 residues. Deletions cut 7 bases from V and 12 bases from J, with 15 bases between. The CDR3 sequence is CASNIRGKQLFF. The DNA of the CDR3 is TGTGCCAGCAACATTCGGGGGAAACAACTGTTTTTT.

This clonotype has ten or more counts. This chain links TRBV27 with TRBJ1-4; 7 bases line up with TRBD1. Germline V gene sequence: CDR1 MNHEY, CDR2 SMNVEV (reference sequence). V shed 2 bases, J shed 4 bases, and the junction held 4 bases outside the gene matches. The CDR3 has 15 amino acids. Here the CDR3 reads CASSLMGQLNEKLFF. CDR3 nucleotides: TGTGCCAGCAGTTTAATGGGACAGCTTAATGAAAAACTGTTTTTT. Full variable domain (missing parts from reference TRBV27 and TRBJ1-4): EAQVTQNPRYLITVTGKKLTVTCSQNMNHEYMSWYRQDPGLGLRQIYYSMNVEVTDKGDVPEGYKVSRKEKRNFPLILESPSPNQTSLYFCASSLMGQLNEKLFFGSGTQLSVL.

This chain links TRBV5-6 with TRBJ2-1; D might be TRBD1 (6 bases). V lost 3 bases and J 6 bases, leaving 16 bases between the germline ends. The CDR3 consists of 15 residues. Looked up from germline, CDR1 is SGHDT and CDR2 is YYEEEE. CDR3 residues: CASSYRDMGPNEQFF. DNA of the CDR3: TGTGCCAGCAGCTACCGGGACATGGGACCCAATGAGCAGTTCTTC.

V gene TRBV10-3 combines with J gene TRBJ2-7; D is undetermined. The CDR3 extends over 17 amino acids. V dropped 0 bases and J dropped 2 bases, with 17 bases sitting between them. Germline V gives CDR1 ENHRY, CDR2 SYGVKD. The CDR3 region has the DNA TGTGCCATCAGTGAGTCGACTCGTGGGGATCACACCTACGAGCAGTACTTC. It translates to CAISESTRGDHTYEQYF.

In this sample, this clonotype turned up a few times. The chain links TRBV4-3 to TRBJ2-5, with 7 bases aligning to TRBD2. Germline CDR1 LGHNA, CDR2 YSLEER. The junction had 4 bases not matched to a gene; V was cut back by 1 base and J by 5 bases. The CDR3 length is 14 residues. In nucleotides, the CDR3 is TGCGCCAGCAGCCAAGGACTAGCTAGGGAGACCCAGTACTTC. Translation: CASSQGLARETQYF.

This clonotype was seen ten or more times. CDR3 DNA: TGTGCCAGCACCGCGACAGGGGGCGAAAACACCGGGGAGCTGTTTTTT. Its protein product is CASTATGGENTGELFF. The rearrangement joins TRBV12-3 or TRBV12-4 to TRBJ2-2; 10 positions match TRBD1. The CDR3 loop spans 16 amino acids. J gave up 2 bases and V 7 bases, and 7 bases lay outside the gene matches.

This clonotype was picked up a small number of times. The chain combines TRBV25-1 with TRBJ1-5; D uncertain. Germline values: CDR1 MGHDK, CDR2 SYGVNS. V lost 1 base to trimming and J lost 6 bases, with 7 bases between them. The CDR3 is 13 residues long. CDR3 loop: CASSESLVQPQHF. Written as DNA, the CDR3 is TGTGCCAGCAGTGAATCCCTCGTTCAGCCCCAGCATTTT. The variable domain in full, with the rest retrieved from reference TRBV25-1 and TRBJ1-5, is EADIYQTPRYLVIGTGKKITLECSQTMGHDKMYWYQQDPGMELHLIHYSYGVNSTEKGDLSSESTVSRIRTEHFPLTLESARPSHTSQYLCASSESLVQPQHFGDGTRLSIL.

The CDR3 coding sequence is TGCGCCAGCAGCCAAGCCCACCCCGGCAGCACTGAAGCTTTCTTT. This sequence encodes CASSQAHPGSTEAFF. V gene TRBV4-1 combines with J gene TRBJ1-1; D remains unclear. CDR3 length: 15 residues. Germline-derived CDR1 and CDR2 are MGHRA and YSYEKL. The V end lost 1 base, the J end lost 4 bases, and 13 bases lay between the germline ends.

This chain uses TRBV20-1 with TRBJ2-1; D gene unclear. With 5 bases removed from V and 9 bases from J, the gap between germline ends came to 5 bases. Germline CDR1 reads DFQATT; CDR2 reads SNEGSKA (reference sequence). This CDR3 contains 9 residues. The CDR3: CSAEGEQFF. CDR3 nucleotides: TGCAGTGCTGAAGGTGAGCAGTTCTTC.

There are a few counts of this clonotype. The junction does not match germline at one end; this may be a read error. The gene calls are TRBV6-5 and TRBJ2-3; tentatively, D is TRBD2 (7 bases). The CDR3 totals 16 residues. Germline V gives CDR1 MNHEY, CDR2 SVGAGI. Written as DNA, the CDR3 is TGTGCCAGCAGTGACTCGCCGGGGGGCCGCACAGATACGCAGTATTTT. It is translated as CASSDSPGGRTDTQYF.

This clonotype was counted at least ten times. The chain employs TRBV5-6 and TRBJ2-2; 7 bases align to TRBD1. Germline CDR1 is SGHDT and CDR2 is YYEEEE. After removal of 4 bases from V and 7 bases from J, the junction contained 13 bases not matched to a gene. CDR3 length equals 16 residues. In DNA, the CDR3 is TGTGCCAGCAGCCCAACCGACAGGGCGGTTGACGGGGAGCTGTTTTTT. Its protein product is CASSPTDRAVDGELFF.

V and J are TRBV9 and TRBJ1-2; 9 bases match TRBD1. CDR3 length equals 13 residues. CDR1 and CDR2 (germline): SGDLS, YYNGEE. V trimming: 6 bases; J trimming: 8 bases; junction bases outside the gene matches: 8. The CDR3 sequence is CASTEGTGYGYTF. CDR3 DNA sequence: TGTGCCAGCACCGAAGGGACAGGGTACGGCTACACCTTC.

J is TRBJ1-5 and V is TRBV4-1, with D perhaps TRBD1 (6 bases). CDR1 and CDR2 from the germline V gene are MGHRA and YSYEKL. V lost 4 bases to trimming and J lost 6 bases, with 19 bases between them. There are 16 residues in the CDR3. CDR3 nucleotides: TGCGCCAGCAGCCCTCGGAGAGGGGGGGACGGTCAGCCCCAGCATTTT. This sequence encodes CASSPRRGGDGQPQHF.

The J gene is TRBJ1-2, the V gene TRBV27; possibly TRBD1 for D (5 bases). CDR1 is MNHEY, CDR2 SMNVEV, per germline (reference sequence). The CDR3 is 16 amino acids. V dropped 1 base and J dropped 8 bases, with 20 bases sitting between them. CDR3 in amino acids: CASSLYAGTPGEGYTF. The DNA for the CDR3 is TGTGCCAGCAGTTTATATGCGGGGACTCCCGGGGAAGGCTACACCTTC.

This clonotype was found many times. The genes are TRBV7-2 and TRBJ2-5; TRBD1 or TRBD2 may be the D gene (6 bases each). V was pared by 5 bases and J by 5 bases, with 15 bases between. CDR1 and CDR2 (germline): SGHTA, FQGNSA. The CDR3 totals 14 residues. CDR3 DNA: TGTGCCAGCAGCCCGTGGGGGGCTCGGGAGACCCAGTACTTC. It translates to CASSPWGARETQYF. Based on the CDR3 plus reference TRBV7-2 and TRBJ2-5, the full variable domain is GAGVSQSPSNKVTEKGKDVELRCDPISGHTALYWYRQSLGQGLEFLIYFQGNSAPDKSGLPSDRFSAERTGGSVSTLTIQRTQQEDSAVYLCASSPWGARETQYFGPGTRLLVL.

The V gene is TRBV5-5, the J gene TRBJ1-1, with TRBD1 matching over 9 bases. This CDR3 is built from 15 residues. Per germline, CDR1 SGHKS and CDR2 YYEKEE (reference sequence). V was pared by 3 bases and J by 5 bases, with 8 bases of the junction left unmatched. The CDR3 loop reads CASSSYRGLETEAFF. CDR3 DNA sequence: TGTGCCAGCAGCTCGTACAGGGGGCTAGAAACTGAAGCTTTCTTT.

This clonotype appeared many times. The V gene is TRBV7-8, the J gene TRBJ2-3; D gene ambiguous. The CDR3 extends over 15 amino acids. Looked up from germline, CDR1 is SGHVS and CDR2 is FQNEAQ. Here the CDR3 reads CVTAGDETRTDTQYF. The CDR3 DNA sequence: TGTGTCACAGCAGGTGACGAGACCCGCACAGATACGCAGTATTTT.

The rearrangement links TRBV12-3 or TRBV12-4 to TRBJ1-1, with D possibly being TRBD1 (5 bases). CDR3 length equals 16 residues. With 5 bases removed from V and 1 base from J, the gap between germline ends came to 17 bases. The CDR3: CASSREGGRENTEAFF. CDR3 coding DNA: TGTGCCAGCAGTAGAGAAGGTGGCAGGGAGAACACTGAAGCTTTCTTT.

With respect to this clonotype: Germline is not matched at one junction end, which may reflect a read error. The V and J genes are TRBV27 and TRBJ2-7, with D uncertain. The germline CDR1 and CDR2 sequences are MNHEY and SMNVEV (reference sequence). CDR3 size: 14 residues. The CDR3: CASSLGISSYVQYF. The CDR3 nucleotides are TGTGCCAGCAGTTTGGGCATTAGCTCCTACGTGCAGTACTTC.